The entry that follows covers one T cell receptor (beta chain) sequence. The data were taken from a study of control samples from healthy donors and cancer patients. Generated by immunoSEQ multiplex PCR, the TCRdb table keeps only in-frame clones and is missing some. The sample consists of under 450,000 clones, approximately 92% of them appearing once. Specimen: PBMCs. This clonotype was obtained from a man aged 40-50 years with head and neck cancer.

CDR3 coding DNA: TGCGCCAGCAGGGGGGACTACTCCTACGAGCAGTACTTC. Protein product: CASRGDYSYEQYF. The V and J genes are TRBV5-1 and TRBJ2-7, with 7 bases fitting TRBD2. V shed 5 bases, J shed 0 bases, and the junction held 2 bases outside the gene matches. Germline lookup yields CDR1 SGHRS and CDR2 YFSETQ. The CDR3 has 13 residues.